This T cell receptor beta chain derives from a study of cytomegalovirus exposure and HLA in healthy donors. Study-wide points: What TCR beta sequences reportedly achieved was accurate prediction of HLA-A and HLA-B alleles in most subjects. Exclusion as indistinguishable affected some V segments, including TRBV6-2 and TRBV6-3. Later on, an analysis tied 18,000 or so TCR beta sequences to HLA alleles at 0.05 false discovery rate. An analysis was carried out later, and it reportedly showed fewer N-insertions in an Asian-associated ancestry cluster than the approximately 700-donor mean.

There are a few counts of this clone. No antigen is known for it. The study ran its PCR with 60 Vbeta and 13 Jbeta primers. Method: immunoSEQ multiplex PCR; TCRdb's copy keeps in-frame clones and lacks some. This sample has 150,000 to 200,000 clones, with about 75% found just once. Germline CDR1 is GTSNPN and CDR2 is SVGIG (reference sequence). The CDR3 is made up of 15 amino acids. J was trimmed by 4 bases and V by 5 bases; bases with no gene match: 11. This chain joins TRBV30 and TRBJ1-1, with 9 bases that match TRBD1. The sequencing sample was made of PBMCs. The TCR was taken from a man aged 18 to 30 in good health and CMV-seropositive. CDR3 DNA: TGTGCCTGGGAACTTACAGGGGGCTTCTCCACTGAAGCTTTCTTT. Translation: CAWELTGGFSTEAFF.